This T cell receptor (beta chain) was documented in a study of T-cell reconstitution after alpha-beta-depleted transplantation in children (dated by TCRdb to the mid-2010s). About the full investigation: The study quantitatively tracked T-cell immune reconstitution after TCRalphabeta/CD19-depleted allogeneic hematopoietic cell transplantation in children using TCR repertoire profiling.

This clonotype has more than one count but fewer than ten. Its antigen is still unknown. It has no much larger one-base neighbor in the sample; base qualities were not kept. Library prep was done by PCR. Sequencing was performed on an Illumina HiSeq 2500. To normalize quantification of the TCRbeta repertoire, the TCR libraries were built with molecular barcoding that relied on unique molecular identifiers. TCRdb itself trimmed the public reads at Q25 with fastp, ran MiXCR and retained productive beta chains. CDR3 protein sequences are deduplicated, and each keeps its most common genes and DNA. This sample holds around 530,000 distinct CDR3 sequences; 30% to 35% were observed only once. The ten largest clones take up approximately 2.3% of the sample. Measured from the cysteine to the phenylalanine, the CDR3 is 15 residues long. Just the 45-base CDR3 DNA is kept, in frame starting at base 1. Ends trimmed: V by 5 bases, J by 4 bases; bases unmatched to a gene: 6. The germline V gene (reference sequence) supplies CDR1 SEHNR and CDR2 FQNEAQ.

The clonotype comes from a human donor who donated a stem cell graft to a child with aplastic anemia. The chain is assembled from TRBV7-9 and TRBJ2-5; TRBD1 aligns with 11 central bases. The sample was PBMCs from the stem cell graft donor, taken from the stem cell graft. This receptor carries the CDR3 CASSVGQGASETQYF. The DNA is as follows: TGTGCCAGCAGCGTCGGACAGGGGGCTTCAGAGACCCAGTACTTC.